The clone carrying this TCR beta chain was detected a few times. The CDR3 is 16 amino acids. Germline V CDR1 and CDR2: LGHNA, YNFKEQ. V shed 4 bases and J shed 5 bases, with 17 bases lying between them. The data were taken from a study of beta chain features in type 1 diabetes. About the research overall: Healthy donors, compared against patients, showed similar age, gender and cell yields.

TCRB transcripts that were expressed got sequenced, as all of the isolated RNA had been reverse transcribed. The data were produced by immunoSEQ multiplex PCR, yet TCRdb's version contains in-frame clones alone and is incomplete. The data contain under 500,000 clones, around 30% of them singletons. Input material: naive CD4+ T cells from blood. This clonotype was sampled from a man aged 18-30 years in good health. The chain uses TRBV4-2 and TRBJ2-2, with a weak D call TRBD1 (5 bases). CDR3 sequence: CASSRTEPGPTGELFF. Written as DNA, the CDR3 is TGTGCCAGCAGCCGGACCGAGCCAGGGCCGACCGGGGAGCTGTTTTTT.